The 4 T cell receptor beta chains in this list originate from one sample, sequenced in a study of control samples from healthy donors and cancer patients. Produced via immunoSEQ multiplex PCR; TCRdb's table is partial and in-frame only. The repertoire holds 85,000 to 110,000 clones, with 85% to 90% as singletons. Material: PBMCs. The receptors here all came from a man between 60 and 75 years old with lung cancer.

V gene TRBV5-1 combines with J gene TRBJ2-7, with D perhaps given as TRBD1 or TRBD2 (5 bases each). The CDR3 is 16 residues long. The germline CDR1 and CDR2 sequences are SGHRS and YFSETQ. V lost 4 bases to trimming and J lost 2 bases, with 19 bases between them. The CDR3, as DNA: TGCGCCAGCAGCCGGAATTCGGGGCCTGACCCCTACGAGCAGTACTTC. Protein: CASSRNSGPDPYEQYF.

The gene calls are TRBV27 and TRBJ1-4, with TRBD1 matching over 8 bases. Germline CDR1 MNHEY, CDR2 SMNVEV (reference sequence). Unmatched junction bases numbered 7, after V lost 6 bases and J lost 10 bases. The CDR3 contains 13 residues. CDR3 residues: CASRTGEGGKLFF. CDR3 in DNA: TGTGCCAGCAGGACAGGGGAGGGTGGAAAACTGTTTTTT.

DNA for the CDR3: TGCGCCAGCAGCCATGATCAGGGGGCAGGAGAGACCCAGTACTTC. Amino acid sequence: CASSHDQGAGETQYF. V gene TRBV4-1 combines with J gene TRBJ2-5; 8 bases align to TRBD1. The CDR3 is 15 residues long. The V and J ends lost 3 bases and 4 bases, in that order; junction bases with no gene match: 7. CDR1 is MGHRA, CDR2 YSYEKL, per germline.

The count of this clone is one. DNA for the CDR3: TGTGCCAGCGCCGTTAATAGCAATCAGCCCCAGCATTTT. Translating gives CASAVNSNQPQHF. The chain is built from TRBV18 and TRBJ1-5; D is undetermined. Trimming shortened V by 8 bases and J by 0 bases, and 8 bases separated the two germline ends. CDR1 and CDR2 (germline): KGHSH, LQKENI. This CDR3 has 13 residues.